These T cell receptor beta chains were read from a single sample in a study of blood T cell repertoires in COVID-19. Profiled with immunoSEQ multiplex PCR; TCRdb holds only in-frame clones, not every one. The data hold some 280,000 clones, with around nine tenths observed a single time. The sequenced material came from peripheral blood. Receptors were obtained from a woman aged 55-69 years with acute or convalescent COVID-19. Both conserved end residues are part of each CDR3. Fields, in order: J gene, V gene, D gene, clone size, CDR3 DNA, CDR3 protein. A D gene is named only where the DNA matches it firmly. Where a row states a size, it is once, few, many or the class of an expanded clone; other rows omit it.

j_call: TRBJ1-6; v_call: TRBV5-4; d_call: TRBD1; clone_size: .; cdr3_nt: TGTGCCAGCAGCTTGGGTGACAGGGCCTATAATTCACCCCTCCACTTT; cdr3_aa: CASSLGDRAYNSPLHF
j_call: TRBJ2-3; v_call: TRBV6-5; d_call: .; clone_size: .; cdr3_nt: TGTGCCAGCAGTCCCTCTCCTGGGGCCACAGATACGCAGTATTTT; cdr3_aa: CASSPSPGATDTQYF
j_call: TRBJ1-2; v_call: TRBV7-8; d_call: .; clone_size: .; cdr3_nt: TGTGCCAGCAGCTTAGCGGGGGGACTTGCGGGGGACGCCAACTATGGCTACACCTTC; cdr3_aa: CASSLAGGLAGDANYGYTF
j_call: TRBJ2-4; v_call: TRBV7-3; d_call: TRBD1; clone_size: .; cdr3_nt: TGTGCCAGCAGCTCATACTCCGGGACAGGGAGGGCCAAAAACATTCAGTACTTC; cdr3_aa: CASSSYSGTGRAKNIQYF
j_call: TRBJ2-1; v_call: TRBV4-3; d_call: TRBD2; clone_size: .; cdr3_nt: TGCGCCAGCAGCCCTAATAGCGGGATCGGTGAGCAGTTCTTC; cdr3_aa: CASSPNSGIGEQFF
j_call: TRBJ2-2; v_call: TRBV7-3; d_call: TRBD1; clone_size: .; cdr3_nt: TGTGCCAGCAGTCCCGGGTCGGGACAGGGAAGGCGGACCGGGGAGCTGTTTTTT; cdr3_aa: CASSPGSGQGRRTGELFF
j_call: TRBJ2-3; v_call: TRBV6-2/TRBV6-3; d_call: TRBD1; clone_size: .; cdr3_nt: TGTGCCAGCAGTGACAGGGGTGGGAGCACAGATACGCAGTATTTT; cdr3_aa: CASSDRGGSTDTQYF
j_call: TRBJ1-5; v_call: TRBV6-5; d_call: .; clone_size: .; cdr3_nt: TGTGCCAGCATGAACAGGCTGGCACAGCCCCAGCATTTT; cdr3_aa: CASMNRLAQPQHF
j_call: TRBJ2-7; v_call: TRBV2; d_call: TRBD1; clone_size: .; cdr3_nt: TGTGCCAGCAGTGGACAGGGGTACGAGCAGTACTTC; cdr3_aa: CASSGQGYEQYF
j_call: TRBJ1-2; v_call: TRBV2; d_call: .; clone_size: few; cdr3_nt: TGTGCCAGCAGTGAATCGGGCCGGGATTACACCTTC; cdr3_aa: CASSESGRDYTF
j_call: TRBJ1-2; v_call: TRBV4-3; d_call: TRBD1; clone_size: .; cdr3_nt: TGCGCCAGCAGCCAAGAGGAAGGGGGCTGGAATGGCTACACCTTC; cdr3_aa: CASSQEEGGWNGYTF
j_call: TRBJ2-5; v_call: TRBV7-2; d_call: TRBD2; clone_size: .; cdr3_nt: TGTGCCAGCAGCTTAGCGTGGGCTAGCGGGGCGGAGACCCAGTACTTC; cdr3_aa: CASSLAWASGAETQYF
j_call: TRBJ1-1; v_call: TRBV11-2; d_call: .; clone_size: .; cdr3_nt: TGTGCCAGCAGCTTTAAGAGAGACACTGAAGCTTTCTTT; cdr3_aa: CASSFKRDTEAFF
j_call: TRBJ2-7; v_call: TRBV7-9; d_call: .; clone_size: once; cdr3_nt: TGTGCCAGCAGCTTGGAGGGGACGAACGAGCAGTACTTC; cdr3_aa: CASSLEGTNEQYF
j_call: TRBJ1-5; v_call: TRBV7-3; d_call: .; clone_size: .; cdr3_nt: TGTGCCAGCAGCCCATTGGGGAGGGGGGAAAATCAGCCCCAGCATTTT; cdr3_aa: CASSPLGRGENQPQHF
j_call: TRBJ2-3; v_call: TRBV27; d_call: TRBD2; clone_size: .; cdr3_nt: TGTGCCAGCAGTCCCCGACTAGCGGGGGACCTCACAGATACGCAGTATTTT; cdr3_aa: CASSPRLAGDLTDTQYF
j_call: TRBJ1-1; v_call: TRBV3-1/TRBV3-2; d_call: TRBD1; clone_size: once; cdr3_nt: TGTGCCAGCAGCCAGGGAGGACAGGCTCAAGCTTTCTTT; cdr3_aa: CASSQGGQAQAFF
j_call: TRBJ2-3; v_call: TRBV28; d_call: .; clone_size: .; cdr3_nt: TGTGCCAGCAGACCCACTAGAGGCACAGATACGCAGTATTTT; cdr3_aa: CASRPTRGTDTQYF
j_call: TRBJ1-1; v_call: TRBV29-1; d_call: .; clone_size: .; cdr3_nt: TGCAGCGTTGACAGGGGAGCTGAAGCTTTCTTT; cdr3_aa: CSVDRGAEAFF
j_call: TRBJ2-7; v_call: TRBV6-5; d_call: TRBD1; clone_size: once; cdr3_nt: TGTGCCAGCAGATCCCCCCGACAGGGTCTCTACGAGCAGTACTTC; cdr3_aa: CASRSPRQGLYEQYF
j_call: TRBJ1-2; v_call: TRBV4-2; d_call: TRBD1; clone_size: .; cdr3_nt: TGTGCCAGCAGCCCTCGCGTACGGGACAGGCCCTATGGCTACACCTTC; cdr3_aa: CASSPRVRDRPYGYTF
j_call: TRBJ1-2; v_call: TRBV27; d_call: TRBD1; clone_size: .; cdr3_nt: TGTGCCAGCAGTGACCTAGGGACAGGGCCTAACTATGGCTACACCTTC; cdr3_aa: CASSDLGTGPNYGYTF
j_call: TRBJ2-1; v_call: TRBV6-5; d_call: TRBD1; clone_size: .; cdr3_nt: TGTGCCAGCAGTTACTCACGGACAGGGGTCAATGAGCAGTTCTTC; cdr3_aa: CASSYSRTGVNEQFF
j_call: TRBJ1-1; v_call: TRBV3-1/TRBV3-2; d_call: .; clone_size: .; cdr3_nt: TGTGCCAGCCGGAGGGGCGACTTCGCTTTCTTT; cdr3_aa: CASRRGDFAFF
j_call: TRBJ2-3; v_call: TRBV5-6; d_call: TRBD2; clone_size: .; cdr3_nt: TGTGCCAGCAGCTCAGGGGGACTAGCAACCACAGATACGCAGTATTTT; cdr3_aa: CASSSGGLATTDTQYF
j_call: TRBJ1-1; v_call: TRBV11-2; d_call: .; clone_size: .; cdr3_nt: TGTGCCAGCAGCTTAGCCCAACAGCCTGAAGCTTTCTTT; cdr3_aa: CASSLAQQPEAFF
j_call: TRBJ2-5; v_call: TRBV7-8; d_call: .; clone_size: .; cdr3_nt: TGTGCCAGCAGTGGAGTAGTGGAGACCCAGTACTTC; cdr3_aa: CASSGVVETQYF
j_call: TRBJ2-7; v_call: TRBV7-2; d_call: TRBD2; clone_size: .; cdr3_nt: TGTGCCAGCAGCGCGGCGGGGGGGTCCTACGAGCAGTACTTC; cdr3_aa: CASSAAGGSYEQYF
j_call: TRBJ2-3; v_call: TRBV3-1/TRBV3-2; d_call: TRBD2; clone_size: .; cdr3_nt: TGTGCCAGCAGGAGCGGGAGGGGTACAGATACGCAGTATTTT; cdr3_aa: CASRSGRGTDTQYF
j_call: TRBJ2-1; v_call: TRBV7-2; d_call: TRBD1; clone_size: .; cdr3_nt: TGTGCCAGCAGCCACCGGGACAGTCACAATGAGCAGTTCTTC; cdr3_aa: CASSHRDSHNEQFF
j_call: TRBJ2-7; v_call: TRBV4-1; d_call: TRBD2; clone_size: .; cdr3_nt: TGCGCCAGCAGCTCCAGGACTAGCGGGAGTTACGAGCAGTACTTC; cdr3_aa: CASSSRTSGSYEQYF
j_call: TRBJ2-2; v_call: TRBV27; d_call: TRBD1; clone_size: .; cdr3_nt: TGTGCCAGCAACGACAGGGGGATTGGCACCGGGGAGCTGTTTTTT; cdr3_aa: CASNDRGIGTGELFF
j_call: TRBJ2-2; v_call: TRBV6-2/TRBV6-3; d_call: TRBD2; clone_size: .; cdr3_nt: TGTGCCAGCAGTCTAGCGGGAGGAGGGACCGGGGAGCTGTTTTTT; cdr3_aa: CASSLAGGGTGELFF
j_call: TRBJ1-6; v_call: TRBV10-3; d_call: .; clone_size: .; cdr3_nt: TGTGCCATCAGGGCCGAGGCAGGGTGGAATTCACCCCTCCACTTT; cdr3_aa: CAIRAEAGWNSPLHF
j_call: TRBJ2-5; v_call: TRBV19; d_call: TRBD2; clone_size: .; cdr3_nt: TGTGCCAGTAGTGGGGCAGCGGGATCGGGGGCCCAGTACTTC; cdr3_aa: CASSGAAGSGAQYF
j_call: TRBJ2-7; v_call: TRBV27; d_call: TRBD2; clone_size: .; cdr3_nt: TGTGCCAGCAGTCCCCCTGGAGCGGGGCCCTCCTACGAGCAGTACTTC; cdr3_aa: CASSPPGAGPSYEQYF
j_call: TRBJ2-1; v_call: TRBV24-1; d_call: .; clone_size: .; cdr3_nt: TGTGCCACCAGTGATTTTGGTACCAGCAATGAGCAGTTCTTC; cdr3_aa: CATSDFGTSNEQFF
j_call: TRBJ1-5; v_call: TRBV2; d_call: .; clone_size: .; cdr3_nt: TGTGCCAGCAGTGAGAGTGGGGCACAGCCCCAGCATTTT; cdr3_aa: CASSESGAQPQHF
j_call: TRBJ1-1; v_call: TRBV21-1; d_call: .; clone_size: .; cdr3_nt: TGTGCCAGCAGCAGGTACAGGGGTCCTGAAGCTTTCTTT; cdr3_aa: CASSRYRGPEAFF
j_call: TRBJ1-2; v_call: TRBV19; d_call: TRBD1; clone_size: .; cdr3_nt: TGTGCCAGTAGTAGGTCGGGACAGGGGAACTATGGCTACACCTTC; cdr3_aa: CASSRSGQGNYGYTF
j_call: TRBJ1-4; v_call: TRBV28; d_call: TRBD1; clone_size: .; cdr3_nt: TGTGCCAGCTTGGGACAGAGCGGAGATGTTTCTGAAAAACTGTTTTTT; cdr3_aa: CASLGQSGDVSEKLFF
j_call: TRBJ2-7; v_call: TRBV5-6; d_call: .; clone_size: .; cdr3_nt: TGTGCCAGCAGCCGGGGGGCCGGGTACGAGCAGTACTTC; cdr3_aa: CASSRGAGYEQYF
j_call: TRBJ1-4; v_call: TRBV6-1; d_call: .; clone_size: .; cdr3_nt: TGTGCCAGCAGGGAAGGCAGACAGGAATTTGAAAAACTGTTTTTT; cdr3_aa: CASREGRQEFEKLFF
j_call: TRBJ1-5; v_call: TRBV30; d_call: .; clone_size: .; cdr3_nt: TGTGCCTGGAGTGTGAGCCAGGGCCCTGAGCATTTT; cdr3_aa: CAWSVSQGPEHF
j_call: TRBJ2-7; v_call: TRBV21-1; d_call: .; clone_size: .; cdr3_nt: TGTGCCAGCTCCCGGGGGGGGGAGAAACTCCCCTACGAGCAGTACTTC; cdr3_aa: CASSRGGEKLPYEQYF
j_call: TRBJ2-7; v_call: TRBV9; d_call: TRBD1; clone_size: .; cdr3_nt: TGTGCCAGCAGCGTAGAAGGCAGGGGGCCTCGAGAGCAGTACTTC; cdr3_aa: CASSVEGRGPREQYF
j_call: TRBJ1-4; v_call: TRBV10-3; d_call: .; clone_size: .; cdr3_nt: TGTGCCATCAGTGAAGTAAGGGAGGAAAAACTGTTTTTT; cdr3_aa: CAISEVREEKLFF
j_call: TRBJ2-1; v_call: TRBV6-5; d_call: TRBD2; clone_size: .; cdr3_nt: TGTGCCAGCAGTTACCGGACTAGCGGGAGGGACAATGAGCAGTTCTTC; cdr3_aa: CASSYRTSGRDNEQFF